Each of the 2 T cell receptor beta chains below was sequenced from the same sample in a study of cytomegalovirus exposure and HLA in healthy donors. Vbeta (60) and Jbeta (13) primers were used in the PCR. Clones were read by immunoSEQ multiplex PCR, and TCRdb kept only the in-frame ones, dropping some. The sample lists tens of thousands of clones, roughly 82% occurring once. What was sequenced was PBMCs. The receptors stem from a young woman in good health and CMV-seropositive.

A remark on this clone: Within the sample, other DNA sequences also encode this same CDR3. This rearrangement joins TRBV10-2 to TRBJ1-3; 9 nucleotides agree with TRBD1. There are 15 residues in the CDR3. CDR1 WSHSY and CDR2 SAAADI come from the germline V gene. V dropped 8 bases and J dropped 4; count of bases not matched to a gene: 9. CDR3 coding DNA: TGCGCCAGCGAAGGCGGGACAGGGCCCGGAAACACCATATATTTT. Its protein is CASEGGTGPGNTIYF.

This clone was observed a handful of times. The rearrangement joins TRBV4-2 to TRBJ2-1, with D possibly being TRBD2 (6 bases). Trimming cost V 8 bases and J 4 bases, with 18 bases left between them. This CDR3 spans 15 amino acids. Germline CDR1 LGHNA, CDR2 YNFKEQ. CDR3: CASSLMREVYNEQFF. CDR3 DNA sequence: TGTGCCAGCTCCCTTATGAGGGAGGTTTACAATGAGCAGTTCTTC.